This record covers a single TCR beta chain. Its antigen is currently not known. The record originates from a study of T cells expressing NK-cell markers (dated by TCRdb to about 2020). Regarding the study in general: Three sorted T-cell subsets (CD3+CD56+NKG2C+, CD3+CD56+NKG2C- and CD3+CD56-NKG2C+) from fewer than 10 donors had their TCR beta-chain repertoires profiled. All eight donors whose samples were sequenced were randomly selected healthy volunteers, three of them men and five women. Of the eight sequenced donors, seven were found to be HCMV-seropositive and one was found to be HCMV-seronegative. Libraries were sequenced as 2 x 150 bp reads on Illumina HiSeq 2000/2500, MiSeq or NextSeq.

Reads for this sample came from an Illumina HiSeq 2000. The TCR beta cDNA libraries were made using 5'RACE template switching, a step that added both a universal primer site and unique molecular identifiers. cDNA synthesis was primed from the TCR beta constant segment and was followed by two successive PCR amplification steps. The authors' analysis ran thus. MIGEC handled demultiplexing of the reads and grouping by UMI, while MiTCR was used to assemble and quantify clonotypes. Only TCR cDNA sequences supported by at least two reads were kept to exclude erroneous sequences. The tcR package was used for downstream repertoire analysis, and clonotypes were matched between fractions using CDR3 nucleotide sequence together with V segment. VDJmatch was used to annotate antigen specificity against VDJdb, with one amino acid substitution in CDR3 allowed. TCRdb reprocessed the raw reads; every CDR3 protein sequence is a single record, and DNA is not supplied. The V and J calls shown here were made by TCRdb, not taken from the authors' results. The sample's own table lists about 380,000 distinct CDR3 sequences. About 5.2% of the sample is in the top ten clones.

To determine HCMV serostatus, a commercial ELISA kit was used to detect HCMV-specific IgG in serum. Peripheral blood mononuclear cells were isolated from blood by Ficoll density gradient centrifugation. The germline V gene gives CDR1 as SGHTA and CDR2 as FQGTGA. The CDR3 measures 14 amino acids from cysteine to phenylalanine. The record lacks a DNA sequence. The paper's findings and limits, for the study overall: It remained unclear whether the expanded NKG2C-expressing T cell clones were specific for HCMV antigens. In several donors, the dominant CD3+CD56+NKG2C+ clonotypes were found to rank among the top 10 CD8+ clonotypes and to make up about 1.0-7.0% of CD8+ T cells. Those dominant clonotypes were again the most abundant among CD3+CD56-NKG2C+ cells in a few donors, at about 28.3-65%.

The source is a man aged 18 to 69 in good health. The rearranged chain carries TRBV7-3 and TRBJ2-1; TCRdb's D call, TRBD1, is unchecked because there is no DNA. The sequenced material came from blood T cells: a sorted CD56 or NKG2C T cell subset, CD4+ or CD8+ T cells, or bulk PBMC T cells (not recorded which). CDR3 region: CASSFQGVGNEQFF.